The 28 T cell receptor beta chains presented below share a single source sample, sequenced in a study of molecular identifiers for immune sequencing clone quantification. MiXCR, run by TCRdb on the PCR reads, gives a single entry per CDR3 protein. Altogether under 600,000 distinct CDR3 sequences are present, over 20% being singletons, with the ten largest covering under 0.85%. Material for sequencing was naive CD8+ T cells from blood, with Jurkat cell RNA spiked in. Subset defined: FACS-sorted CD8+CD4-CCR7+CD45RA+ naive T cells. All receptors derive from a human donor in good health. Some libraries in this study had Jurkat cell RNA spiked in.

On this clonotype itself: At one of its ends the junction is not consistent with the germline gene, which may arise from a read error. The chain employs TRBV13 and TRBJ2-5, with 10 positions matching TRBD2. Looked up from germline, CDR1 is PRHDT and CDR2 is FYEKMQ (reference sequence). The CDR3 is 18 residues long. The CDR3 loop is CASSLEGDSSGGQETQHF. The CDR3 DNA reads TGTGCCAGCAGCTTAGAAGGTGATTCTAGCGGGGGACAAGAGACCCAGCACTTC.

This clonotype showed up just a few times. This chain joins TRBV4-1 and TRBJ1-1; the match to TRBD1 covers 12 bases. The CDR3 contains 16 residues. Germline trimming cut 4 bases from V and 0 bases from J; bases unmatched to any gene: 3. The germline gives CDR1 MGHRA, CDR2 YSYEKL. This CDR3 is CASSPGQGAMNTEAFF. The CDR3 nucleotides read TGCGCCAGCAGCCCGGGACAGGGGGCGATGAACACTGAAGCTTTCTTT.

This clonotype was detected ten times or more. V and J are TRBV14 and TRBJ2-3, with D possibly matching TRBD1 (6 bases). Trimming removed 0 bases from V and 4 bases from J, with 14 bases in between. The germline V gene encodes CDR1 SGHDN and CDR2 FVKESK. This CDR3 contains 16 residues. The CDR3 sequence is CASSQEYTGYSDTQYF. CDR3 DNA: TGTGCCAGCAGCCAAGAATATACAGGGTACTCAGATACGCAGTATTTT.

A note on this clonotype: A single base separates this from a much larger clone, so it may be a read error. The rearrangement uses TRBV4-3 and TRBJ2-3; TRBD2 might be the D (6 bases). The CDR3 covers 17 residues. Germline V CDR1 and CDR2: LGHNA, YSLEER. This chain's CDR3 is CASSRIWVSGSTGTQYF. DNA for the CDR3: TGCGCCAGCAGCCGGATCTGGGTTAGCGGCTCCACAGGTACGCAGTATTTT.

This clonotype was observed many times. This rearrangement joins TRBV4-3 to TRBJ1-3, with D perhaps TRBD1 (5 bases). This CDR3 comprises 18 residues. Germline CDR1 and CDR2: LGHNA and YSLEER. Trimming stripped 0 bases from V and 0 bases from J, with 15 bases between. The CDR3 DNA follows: TGCGCCAGCAGCCAAGATTCCCCGGCAGGGAGCTCTGGAAACACCATATATTTT. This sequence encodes CASSQDSPAGSSGNTIYF.

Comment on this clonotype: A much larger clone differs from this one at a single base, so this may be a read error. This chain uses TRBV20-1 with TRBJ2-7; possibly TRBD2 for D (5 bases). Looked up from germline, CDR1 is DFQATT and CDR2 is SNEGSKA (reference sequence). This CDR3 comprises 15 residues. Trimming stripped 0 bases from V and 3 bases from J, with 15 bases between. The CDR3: CSARETTSAVYEQYF. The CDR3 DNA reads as TGCAGTGCTAGAGAGACTACCTCCGCAGTCTACGAGCAGTACTTC.

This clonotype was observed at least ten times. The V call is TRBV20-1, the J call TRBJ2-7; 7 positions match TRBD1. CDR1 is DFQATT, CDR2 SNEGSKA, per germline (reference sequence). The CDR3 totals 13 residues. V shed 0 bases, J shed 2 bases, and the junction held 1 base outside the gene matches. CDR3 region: CSAREGTAYEQYF. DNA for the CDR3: TGCAGTGCTAGAGAGGGGACAGCCTACGAGCAGTACTTC.

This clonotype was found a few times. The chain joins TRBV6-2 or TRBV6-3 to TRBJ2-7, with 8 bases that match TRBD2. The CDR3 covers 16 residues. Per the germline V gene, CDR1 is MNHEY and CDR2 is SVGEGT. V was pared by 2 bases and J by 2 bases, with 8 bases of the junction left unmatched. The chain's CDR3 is CASSYMVGRAAYEQYF. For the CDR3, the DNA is TGTGCCAGCAGTTACATGGTCGGGAGGGCCGCCTACGAGCAGTACTTC.

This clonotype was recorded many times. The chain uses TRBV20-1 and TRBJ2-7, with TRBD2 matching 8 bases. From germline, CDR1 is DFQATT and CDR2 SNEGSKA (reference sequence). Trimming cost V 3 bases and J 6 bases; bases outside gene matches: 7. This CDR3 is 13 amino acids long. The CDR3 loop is CSARGTSRPEQYF. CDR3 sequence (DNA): TGCAGTGCTAGGGGGACTAGTCGCCCCGAGCAGTACTTC.

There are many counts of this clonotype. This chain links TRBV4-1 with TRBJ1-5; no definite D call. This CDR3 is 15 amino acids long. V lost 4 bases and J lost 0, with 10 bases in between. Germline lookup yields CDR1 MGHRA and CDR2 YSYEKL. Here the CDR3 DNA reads TGCGCCAGCAGCCCCAATGGCGGTAGCAATCAGCCCCAGCATTTT. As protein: CASSPNGGSNQPQHF.

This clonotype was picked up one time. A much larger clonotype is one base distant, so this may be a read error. The CDR3 region has the DNA TGTGCCAGCAGCCCAAGAGCCGGGACTAGCGACCGCAGTGAGCAGTTCTTC. It encodes CASSPRAGTSDRSEQFF. The J gene is TRBJ2-1, the V gene TRBV11-2; 10 bases map to TRBD2. The V gene end was trimmed by 5 bases and the J gene end by 9 bases; junction bases not matched to a gene: 16. This CDR3 spans 17 amino acids. Germline V gene lookup returns CDR1 SGHAT and CDR2 FQNNGV.

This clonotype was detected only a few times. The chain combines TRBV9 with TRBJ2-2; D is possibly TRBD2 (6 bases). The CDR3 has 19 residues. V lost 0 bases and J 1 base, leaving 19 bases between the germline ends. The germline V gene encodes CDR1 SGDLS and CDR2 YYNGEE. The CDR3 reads CASSVALTSQTKNTGELFF. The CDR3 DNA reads TGTGCCAGCAGCGTAGCTCTTACTAGCCAGACGAAGAACACCGGGGAGCTGTTTTTT.

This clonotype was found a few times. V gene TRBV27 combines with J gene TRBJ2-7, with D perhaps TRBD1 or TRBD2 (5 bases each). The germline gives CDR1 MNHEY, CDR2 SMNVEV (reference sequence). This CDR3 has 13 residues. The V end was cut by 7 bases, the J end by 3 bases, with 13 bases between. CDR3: CASKLGTNYEQYF. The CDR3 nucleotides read TGTGCCAGCAAGCTCGGGACGAACTACGAGCAGTACTTC.

DNA for the CDR3: TGTGCCAGCAGCGTATATGGTGCGTCCGAGCAGTACTTC. Its translation: CASSVYGASEQYF. The V gene is TRBV9, the J gene TRBJ2-7; no definite D call. Germline V gene data show CDR1 as SGDLS and CDR2 as YYNGEE. The CDR3 totals 13 residues. V was clipped by 1 base and J by 6 bases, with 11 bases between them.

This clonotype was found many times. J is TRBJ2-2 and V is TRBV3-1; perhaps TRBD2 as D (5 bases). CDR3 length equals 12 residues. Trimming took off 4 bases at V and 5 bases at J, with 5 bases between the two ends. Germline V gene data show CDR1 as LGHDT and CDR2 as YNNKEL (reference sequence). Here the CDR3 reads CASSRRTGELFF. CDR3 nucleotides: TGTGCCAGCAGCCGGAGGACCGGGGAGCTGTTTTTT.

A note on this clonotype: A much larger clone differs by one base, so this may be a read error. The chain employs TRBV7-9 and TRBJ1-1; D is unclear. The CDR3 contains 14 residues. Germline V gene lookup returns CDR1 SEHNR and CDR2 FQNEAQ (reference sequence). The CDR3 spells CTSSLATSRTEAFF. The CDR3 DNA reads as TGTACCAGCAGCCTTGCTACGAGCAGGACTGAAGCTTTCTTT. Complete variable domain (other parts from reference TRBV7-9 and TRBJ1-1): DTGVSQNPRHKITKRGQNVTFRCDPISEHNRLYWYRQTLGQGPEFLTYFQNEAQLEKSRLLSDRFSAERPKGSFSTLEIQRTEQGDSAMYLCTSSLATSRTEAFFGQGTRLTVV.

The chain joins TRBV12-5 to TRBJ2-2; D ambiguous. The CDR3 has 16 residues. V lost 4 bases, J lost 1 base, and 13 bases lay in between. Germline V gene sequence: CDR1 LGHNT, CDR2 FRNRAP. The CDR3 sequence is CASGSGLSVNTGELFF. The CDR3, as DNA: TGTGCTAGTGGTTCCGGCCTCTCCGTGAACACCGGGGAGCTGTTTTTT.

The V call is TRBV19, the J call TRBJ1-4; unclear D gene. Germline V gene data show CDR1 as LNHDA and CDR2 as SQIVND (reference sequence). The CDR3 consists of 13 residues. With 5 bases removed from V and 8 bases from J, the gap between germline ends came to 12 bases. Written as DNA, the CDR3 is TGTGCCAGTAGTGCTGGCCAGGCGGAAAAACTGTTTTTT. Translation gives CASSAGQAEKLFF.

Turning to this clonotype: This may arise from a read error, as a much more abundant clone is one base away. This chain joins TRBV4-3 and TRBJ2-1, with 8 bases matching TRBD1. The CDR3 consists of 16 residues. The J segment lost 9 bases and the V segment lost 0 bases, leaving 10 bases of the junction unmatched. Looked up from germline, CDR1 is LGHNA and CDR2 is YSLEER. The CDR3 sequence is CASSQDRQGYLAEQFF. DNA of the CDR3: TGCGCCAGCAGCCAAGATCGACAGGGGTACCTAGCTGAGCAGTTCTTC.

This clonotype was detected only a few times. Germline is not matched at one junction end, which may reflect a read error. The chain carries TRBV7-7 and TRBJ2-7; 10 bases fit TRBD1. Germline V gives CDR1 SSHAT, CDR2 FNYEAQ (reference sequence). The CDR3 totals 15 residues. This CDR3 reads CASSLGTGAGYEQYF. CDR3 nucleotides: TGTGCTAGCAGCTTAGGGACAGGGGCTGGTTACGAGCAGTACTTC.

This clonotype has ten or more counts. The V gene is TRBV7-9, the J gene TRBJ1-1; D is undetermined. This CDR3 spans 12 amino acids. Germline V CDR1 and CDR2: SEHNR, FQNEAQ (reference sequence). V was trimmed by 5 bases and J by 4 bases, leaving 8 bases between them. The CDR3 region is CASSAHGTEAFF. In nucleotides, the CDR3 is TGTGCCAGCAGCGCCCACGGCACTGAAGCTTTCTTT.

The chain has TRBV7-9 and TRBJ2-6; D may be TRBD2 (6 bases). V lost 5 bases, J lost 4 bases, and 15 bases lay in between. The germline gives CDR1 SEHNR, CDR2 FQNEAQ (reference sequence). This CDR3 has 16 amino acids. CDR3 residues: CASSPRGRSGANVLTF. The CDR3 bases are TGTGCCAGCAGCCCCCGGGGGAGATCCGGGGCCAACGTCCTGACTTTC.

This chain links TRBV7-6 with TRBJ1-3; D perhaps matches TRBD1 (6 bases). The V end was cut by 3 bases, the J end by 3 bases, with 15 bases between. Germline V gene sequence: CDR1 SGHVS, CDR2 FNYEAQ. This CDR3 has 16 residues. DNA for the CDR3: TGTGCCAGCAGCTTGGTTAGGGGGGCTGGTGGAAACACCATATATTTT. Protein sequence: CASSLVRGAGGNTIYF.

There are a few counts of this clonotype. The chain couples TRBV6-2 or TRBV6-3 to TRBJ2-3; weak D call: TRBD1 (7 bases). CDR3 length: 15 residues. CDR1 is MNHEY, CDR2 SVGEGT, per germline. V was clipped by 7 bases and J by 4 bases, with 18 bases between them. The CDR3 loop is CASNPGGGRPDTQYF. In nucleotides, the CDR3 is TGTGCCAGCAATCCCGGAGGGGGCAGGCCAGATACGCAGTATTTT.

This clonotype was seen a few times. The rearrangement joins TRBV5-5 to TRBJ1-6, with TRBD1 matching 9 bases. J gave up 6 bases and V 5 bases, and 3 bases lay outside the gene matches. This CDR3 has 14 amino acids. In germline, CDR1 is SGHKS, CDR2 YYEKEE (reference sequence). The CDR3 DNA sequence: TGTGCCAGCAGGGCGGGACAGGGTAATTCACCCCTCCACTTT. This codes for CASRAGQGNSPLHF.

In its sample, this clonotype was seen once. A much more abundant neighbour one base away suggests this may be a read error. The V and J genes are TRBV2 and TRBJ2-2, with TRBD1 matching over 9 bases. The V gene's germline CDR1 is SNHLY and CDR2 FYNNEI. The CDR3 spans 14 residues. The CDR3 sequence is CATRDRANAGELFF. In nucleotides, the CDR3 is TGTGCCACCCGGGACAGGGCGAACGCCGGGGAGCTGTTTTTT.

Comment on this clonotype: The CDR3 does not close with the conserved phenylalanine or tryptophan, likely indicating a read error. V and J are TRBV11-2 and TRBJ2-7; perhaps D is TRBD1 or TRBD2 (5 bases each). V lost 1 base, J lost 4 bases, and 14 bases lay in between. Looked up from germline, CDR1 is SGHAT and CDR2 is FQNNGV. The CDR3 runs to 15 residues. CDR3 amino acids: CASSLGGVSEYEQYL. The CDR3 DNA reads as TGTGCCAGCAGCTTAGGAGGGGTATCGGAGTACGAGCAGTACCTC.

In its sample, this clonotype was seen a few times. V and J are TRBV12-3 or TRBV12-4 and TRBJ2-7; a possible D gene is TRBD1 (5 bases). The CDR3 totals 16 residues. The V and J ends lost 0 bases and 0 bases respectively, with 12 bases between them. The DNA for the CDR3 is TGTGCCAGCAGTTTAGCGGATCAGGGTGGCTCCTACGAGCAGTACTTC. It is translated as CASSLADQGGSYEQYF.